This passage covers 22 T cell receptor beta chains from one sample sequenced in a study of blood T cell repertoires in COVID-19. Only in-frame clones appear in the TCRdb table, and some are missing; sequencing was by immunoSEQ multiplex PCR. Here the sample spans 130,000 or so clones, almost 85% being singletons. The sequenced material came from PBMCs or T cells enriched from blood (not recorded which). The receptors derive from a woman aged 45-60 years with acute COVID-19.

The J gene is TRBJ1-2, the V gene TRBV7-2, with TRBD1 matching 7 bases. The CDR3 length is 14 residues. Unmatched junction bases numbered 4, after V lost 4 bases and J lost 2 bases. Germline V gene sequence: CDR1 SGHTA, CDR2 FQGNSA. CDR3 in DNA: TGTGCCAGCAGCTCCGAGACAGGGAACTATGGCTACACCTTC. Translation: CASSSETGNYGYTF.

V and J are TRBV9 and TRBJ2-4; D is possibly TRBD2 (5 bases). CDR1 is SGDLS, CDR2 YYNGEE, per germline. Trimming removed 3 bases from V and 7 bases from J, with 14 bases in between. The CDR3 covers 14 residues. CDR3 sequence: CASSESGDGNIQYF. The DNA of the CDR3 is TGTGCCAGCAGCGAGAGCGGAGATGGCAACATTCAGTACTTC.

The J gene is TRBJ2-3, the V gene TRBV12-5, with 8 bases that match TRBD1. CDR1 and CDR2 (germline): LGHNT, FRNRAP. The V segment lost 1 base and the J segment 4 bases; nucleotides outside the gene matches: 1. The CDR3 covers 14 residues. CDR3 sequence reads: CASGLGTGPDTQYF. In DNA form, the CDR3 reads TGTGCTAGTGGTTTGGGGACAGGGCCAGATACGCAGTATTTT.

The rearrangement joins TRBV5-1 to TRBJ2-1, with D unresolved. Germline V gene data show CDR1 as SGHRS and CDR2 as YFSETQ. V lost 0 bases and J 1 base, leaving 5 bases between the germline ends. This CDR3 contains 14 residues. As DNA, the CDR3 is TGCGCCAGCAGCTTGGCGGAGTCCTACAATGAGCAGTTCTTC. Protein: CASSLAESYNEQFF.

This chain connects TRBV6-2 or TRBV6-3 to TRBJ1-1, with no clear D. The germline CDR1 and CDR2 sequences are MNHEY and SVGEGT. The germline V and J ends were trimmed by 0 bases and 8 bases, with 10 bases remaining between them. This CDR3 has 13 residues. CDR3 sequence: CASSYSNPREAFF. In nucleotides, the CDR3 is TGTGCCAGCAGTTACTCGAATCCTCGGGAAGCTTTCTTT.

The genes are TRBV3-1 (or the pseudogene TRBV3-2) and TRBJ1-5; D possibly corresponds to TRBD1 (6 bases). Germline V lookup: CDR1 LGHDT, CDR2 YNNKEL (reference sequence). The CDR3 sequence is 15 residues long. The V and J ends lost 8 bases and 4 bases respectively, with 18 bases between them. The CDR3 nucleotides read TGTGCCAGCTCCCAGGGGCAACTCAGGAATCAGCCCCAGCATTTT. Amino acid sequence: CASSQGQLRNQPQHF.

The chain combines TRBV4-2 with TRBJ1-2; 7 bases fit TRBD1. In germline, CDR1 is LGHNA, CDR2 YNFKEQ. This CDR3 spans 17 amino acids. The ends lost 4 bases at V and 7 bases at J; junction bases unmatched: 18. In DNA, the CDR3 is TGTGCCAGCAGCCGAGGAGAGGGGGACAGCGAATCGCGTGGCTACACCTTC. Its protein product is CASSRGEGDSESRGYTF.

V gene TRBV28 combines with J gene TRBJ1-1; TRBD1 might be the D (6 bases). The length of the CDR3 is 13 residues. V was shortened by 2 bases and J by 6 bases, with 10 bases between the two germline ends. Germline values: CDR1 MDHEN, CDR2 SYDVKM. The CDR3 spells CASSLGGRAEAFF. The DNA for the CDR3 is TGTGCCAGCAGTTTAGGGGGCCGGGCTGAAGCTTTCTTT.

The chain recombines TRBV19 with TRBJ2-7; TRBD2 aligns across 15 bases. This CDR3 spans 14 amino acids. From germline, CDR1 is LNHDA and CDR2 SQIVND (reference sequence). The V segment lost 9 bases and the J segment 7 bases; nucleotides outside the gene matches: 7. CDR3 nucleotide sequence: TGTGCCAGCAATATGGGACTAGCGGGAGGAGAGCAGTACTTC. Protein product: CASNMGLAGGEQYF.

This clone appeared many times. The CDR3, as DNA: TGTGCTAGTGGTTTGGGACAGAACCCTAATGAAAAACTGTTTTTT. This encodes CASGLGQNPNEKLFF. The gene calls are TRBV12-5 and TRBJ1-4, with D possibly TRBD1 on 5 matching bases. CDR3 size: 15 residues. V was cut by 1 base and J by 3 bases, with 9 bases left in between. Germline V CDR1 and CDR2: LGHNT, FRNRAP.

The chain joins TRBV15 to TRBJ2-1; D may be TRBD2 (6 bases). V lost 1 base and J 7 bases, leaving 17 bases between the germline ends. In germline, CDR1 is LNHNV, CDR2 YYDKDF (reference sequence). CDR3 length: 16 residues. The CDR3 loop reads CATSRGPSAGQNEQFF. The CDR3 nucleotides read TGTGCCACCAGCAGAGGACCTAGCGCCGGCCAAAATGAGCAGTTCTTC.

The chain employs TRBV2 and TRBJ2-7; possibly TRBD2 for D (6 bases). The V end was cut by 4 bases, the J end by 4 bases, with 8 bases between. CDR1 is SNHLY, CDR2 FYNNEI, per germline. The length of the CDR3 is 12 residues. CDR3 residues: CASSAGDYEQYF. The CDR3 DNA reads TGTGCCAGCAGTGCGGGGGATTACGAGCAGTACTTC. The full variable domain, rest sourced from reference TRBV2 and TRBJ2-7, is EPEVTQTPSHQVTQMGQEVILRCVPISNHLYFYWYRQILGQKVEFLVSFYNNEISEKSEIFDDQFSVERPDGSNFTLKIRSTKLEDSAMYFCASSAGDYEQYFGPGTRLTVT.

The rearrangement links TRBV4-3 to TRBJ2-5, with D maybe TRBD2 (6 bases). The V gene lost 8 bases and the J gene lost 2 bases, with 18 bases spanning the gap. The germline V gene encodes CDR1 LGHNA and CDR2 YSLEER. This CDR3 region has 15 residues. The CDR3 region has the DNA TGCGCCAGCTTGTGGTTCAGGAGGGCGCAAGAGACCCAGTACTTC. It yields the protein CASLWFRRAQETQYF.

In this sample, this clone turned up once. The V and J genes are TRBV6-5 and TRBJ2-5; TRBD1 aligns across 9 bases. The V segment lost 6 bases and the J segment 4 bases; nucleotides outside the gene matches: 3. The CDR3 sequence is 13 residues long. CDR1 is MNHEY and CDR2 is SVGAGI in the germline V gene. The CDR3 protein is CASRGTGLETQYF. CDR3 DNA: TGTGCCAGCAGAGGGACAGGGTTAGAGACCCAGTACTTC.

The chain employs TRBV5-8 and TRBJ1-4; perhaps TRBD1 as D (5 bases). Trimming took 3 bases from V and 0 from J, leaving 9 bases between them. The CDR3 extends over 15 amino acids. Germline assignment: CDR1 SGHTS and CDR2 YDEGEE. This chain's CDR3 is CASSSDRATNEKLFF. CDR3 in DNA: TGTGCCAGCAGCTCCGACAGAGCAACTAATGAAAAACTGTTTTTT.

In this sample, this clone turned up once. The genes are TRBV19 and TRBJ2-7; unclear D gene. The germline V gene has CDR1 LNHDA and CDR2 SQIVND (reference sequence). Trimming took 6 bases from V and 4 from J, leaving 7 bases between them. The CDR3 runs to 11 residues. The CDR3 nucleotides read TGTGCCAGTAGCGGCGGTTACGAGCAGTACTTC. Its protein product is CASSGGYEQYF.

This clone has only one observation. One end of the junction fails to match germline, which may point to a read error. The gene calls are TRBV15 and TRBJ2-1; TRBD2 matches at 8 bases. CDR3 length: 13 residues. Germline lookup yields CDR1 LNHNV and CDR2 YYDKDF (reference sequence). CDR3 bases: TGTGCCACCAGGAGAGCGGGAGCTCGGGATCGGTTCTTC. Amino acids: CATRRAGARDRFF.

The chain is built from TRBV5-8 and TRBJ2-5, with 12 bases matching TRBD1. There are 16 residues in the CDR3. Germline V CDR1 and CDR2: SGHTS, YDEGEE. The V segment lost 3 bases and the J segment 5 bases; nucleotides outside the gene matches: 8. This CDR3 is CASSSGTGGRLETQYF. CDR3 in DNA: TGTGCCAGCAGCTCCGGGACAGGGGGCAGGTTGGAGACCCAGTACTTC.

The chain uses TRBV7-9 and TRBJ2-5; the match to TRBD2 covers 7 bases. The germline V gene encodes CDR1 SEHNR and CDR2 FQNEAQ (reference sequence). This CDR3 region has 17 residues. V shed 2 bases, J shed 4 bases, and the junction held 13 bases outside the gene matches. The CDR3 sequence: CASSLRGGILVGETQYF. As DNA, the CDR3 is TGTGCCAGCAGCTTAAGGGGAGGGATCCTAGTAGGAGAGACCCAGTACTTC. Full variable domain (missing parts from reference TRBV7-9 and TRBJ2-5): DTGVSQNPRHKITKRGQNVTFRCDPISEHNRLYWYRQTLGQGPEFLTYFQNEAQLEKSRLLSDRFSAERPKGSFSTLEIQRTEQGDSAMYLCASSLRGGILVGETQYFGPGTRLLVL.

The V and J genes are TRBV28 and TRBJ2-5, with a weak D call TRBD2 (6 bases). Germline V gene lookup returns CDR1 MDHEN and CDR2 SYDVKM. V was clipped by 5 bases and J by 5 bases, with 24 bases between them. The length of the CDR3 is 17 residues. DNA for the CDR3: TGTGCCAGCAGTCTCGCCTACCGGGGGATGAGTGGGGAGACCCAGTACTTC. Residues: CASSLAYRGMSGETQYF.

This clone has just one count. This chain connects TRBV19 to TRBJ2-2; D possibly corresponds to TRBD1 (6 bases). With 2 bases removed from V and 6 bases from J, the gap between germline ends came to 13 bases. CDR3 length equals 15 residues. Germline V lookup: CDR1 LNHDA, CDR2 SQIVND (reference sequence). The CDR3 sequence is CASSIRTDGAGELFF. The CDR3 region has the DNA TGTGCCAGTAGTATAAGGACAGATGGGGCCGGGGAGCTGTTTTTT. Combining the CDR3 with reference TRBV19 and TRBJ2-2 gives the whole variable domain DGGITQSPKYLFRKEGQNVTLSCEQNLNHDAMYWYRQDPGQGLRLIYYSQIVNDFQKGDIAEGYSVSREKKESFPLTVTSAQKNPTAFYLCASSIRTDGAGELFFGEGSRLTVL.

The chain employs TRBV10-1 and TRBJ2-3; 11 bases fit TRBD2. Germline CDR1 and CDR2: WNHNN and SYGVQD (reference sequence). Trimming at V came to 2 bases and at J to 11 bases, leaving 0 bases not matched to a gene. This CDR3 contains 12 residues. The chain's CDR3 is CASSETSGRQYF. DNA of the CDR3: TGCGCCAGCAGTGAGACTAGCGGGAGGCAGTATTTT.